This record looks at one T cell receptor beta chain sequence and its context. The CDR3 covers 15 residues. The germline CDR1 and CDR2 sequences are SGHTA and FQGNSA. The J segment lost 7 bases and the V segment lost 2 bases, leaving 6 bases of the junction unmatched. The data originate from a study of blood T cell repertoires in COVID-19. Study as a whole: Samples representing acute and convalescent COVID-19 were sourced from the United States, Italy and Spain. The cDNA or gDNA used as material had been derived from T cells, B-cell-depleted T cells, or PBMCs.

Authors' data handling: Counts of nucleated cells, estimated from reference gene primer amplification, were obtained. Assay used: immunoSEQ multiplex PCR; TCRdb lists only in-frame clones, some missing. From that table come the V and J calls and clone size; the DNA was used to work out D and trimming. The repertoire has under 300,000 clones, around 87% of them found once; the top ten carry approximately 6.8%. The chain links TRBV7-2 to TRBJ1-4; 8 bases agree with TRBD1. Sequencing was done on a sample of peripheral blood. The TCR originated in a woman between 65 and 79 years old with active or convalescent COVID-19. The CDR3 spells CASSLPDRGIEKLFF. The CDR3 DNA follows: TGTGCCAGCAGCTTACCAGACAGGGGAATTGAAAAACTGTTTTTT.